The next 3 T cell receptor beta chains were all read from a single sample in a study of human T cells and chemical hapten exposure. Time point defined: pre-sensitization, week 0. Noted treatment: therapeutic diphenylcyclopropenone sensitization with weekly scalp DPC. MiXCR was run by TCRdb on the RACE reads, yielding one entry per CDR3 protein. Among roughly 90,000 distinct CDR3 sequences listed, around 9.6% were seen once. The input for sequencing was whole blood, taken in connection with sensitization to the hapten diphenylcyclopropenone (DPC). The origin of the receptors is a woman in her 40s with alopecia areata. Some clones in this sample may be carry-over from other donors' samples.

This clonotype was seen a few times. The junction and the germline gene differ at one end; a read error may be behind it. This rearrangement joins TRBV20-1 to TRBJ1-1; no firm D call. The CDR3 runs to 12 residues. Germline V gene sequence: CDR1 DFQATT, CDR2 SNEGSKA (reference sequence). The CDR3 DNA reads TGCAGTGCTTCGGATGGGCCGGGTGAAACTTTCTTT. Amino acids: CSASDGPGETFF.

This rearrangement joins TRBV7-2 to TRBJ2-1; D possibly corresponds to TRBD1 (6 bases). The germline CDR1 and CDR2 sequences are SGHTA and FQGNSA. The CDR3 is made up of 13 amino acids. Trimming took off 3 bases at V and 10 bases at J, with 13 bases between the two ends. CDR3 bases: TGTGCCAGCAGCTTCGCCCAAGGGGGAGAGCAGTTCTTC. Protein: CASSFAQGGEQFF.

This clonotype occurred many times. The chain recombines TRBV27 with TRBJ2-7; possibly TRBD1 or TRBD2 for D (5 bases each). In germline, CDR1 is MNHEY, CDR2 SMNVEV (reference sequence). The CDR3 is 13 amino acids. Trimming left V 5 bases short and J 3 bases short, with 11 bases between. Here the CDR3 reads CASSLRDGYEQYF. CDR3 sequence (DNA): TGTGCCAGCAGTCTCCGGGACGGCTACGAGCAGTACTTC.